One and the same sample provided the 10 T cell receptor beta chains below, sequenced in a study of glioma-infiltrating T cells. TCR alpha and beta CDR3 regions were amplified from RNA using iRepertoire nested multiplex PCR. One entry per CDR3 protein, called by TCRdb with MiXCR from the multiplex PCR reads. The table lists roughly 200,000 distinct CDR3 sequences, around 30% of them singletons. Specimen: glioma tissue, nonneoplastic brain tissue, or PBMCs (not recorded which). All receptors come from a human donor with low-grade glioma or glioblastoma, undergoing nonglioma brain surgery, or in good health (not recorded which).

The table lists this clonotype with many counts. This chain connects TRBV20-1 to TRBJ2-7; the match to TRBD2 covers 7 bases. Germline CDR1 and CDR2: DFQATT and SNEGSKA (reference sequence). The trim removed 3 bases at V and 5 bases at J, leaving 7 bases unmatched. The CDR3 has 13 residues. The CDR3 loop is CSARSSGTHEQYF. The CDR3 DNA reads as TGCAGTGCTAGGTCCAGCGGGACCCACGAGCAGTACTTC.

This clonotype was counted a few times. This sequence joins TRBV30 and TRBJ2-7; TRBD1 might be the D (6 bases). V was trimmed by 1 base and J by 7 bases, leaving 20 bases between them. CDR1 is GTSNPN, CDR2 SVGIG, per germline (reference sequence). The CDR3 has 15 residues. CDR3 sequence (DNA): TGTGCCTGGAGTGCCTCCGACAGGTCCTTTGGAGAGCAGTACTTC. This gives the protein CAWSASDRSFGEQYF. The full variable domain, with the rest looked up from reference TRBV30 and TRBJ2-7, is SQTIHQWPATLVQPVGSPLSLECTVEGTSNPNLYWYRQAAGRGLQLLFYSVGIGQISSEVPQNLSASRPQDRQFILSSKKLLLSDSGFYLCAWSASDRSFGEQYFGPGTRLTVT.

This clonotype has ten or more counts. The chain joins TRBV5-4 to TRBJ2-5; 7 nucleotides match TRBD1. V shed 5 bases and J 3 bases; nucleotides not matched to a gene: 7. This CDR3 spans 14 amino acids. From germline, CDR1 is SGHNT and CDR2 YYREEE (reference sequence). CDR3 amino acids: CASSSGTEKETQYF. CDR3 nucleotides: TGTGCCAGCAGTTCCGGGACAGAAAAAGAGACCCAGTACTTC.

The J gene is TRBJ2-7, the V gene TRBV3-1; TRBD2 agrees at 8 bases. V gave up 1 base and J gave up 5 bases; unmatched junction bases: 13. CDR3 size: 17 residues. The germline V gene has CDR1 LGHDT and CDR2 YNNKEL (reference sequence). In DNA, the CDR3 is TGTGCCAGCAGCCAAGGGTTCAACCGGGAGGGCCTCGACGAGCAGTACTTC. This gives the protein CASSQGFNREGLDEQYF.

Regarding this clonotype: This may be a read error, as it is one base from a much larger clone. This chain connects TRBV7-9 to TRBJ2-7; perhaps TRBD1 as D (6 bases). The CDR3 covers 15 residues. V shed 2 bases and J shed 5 bases, with 16 bases lying between them. Germline V gene sequence: CDR1 SEHNR, CDR2 FQNEAQ (reference sequence). The CDR3 DNA is TGTGCCAGCAGCTTATCGGGCAGGGGCGCCCACGAGCAGTACTTC. It specifies CASSLSGRGAHEQYF.

The V call is TRBV27, the J call TRBJ1-1; tentatively, D is TRBD1 (5 bases). CDR3 length equals 17 residues. CDR1 is MNHEY and CDR2 is SMNVEV in the germline V gene (reference sequence). Trimming took 2 bases from V and 8 from J, leaving 24 bases between them. Here the CDR3 reads CASSLTPGGAGPTEAFF. In nucleotides, the CDR3 is TGTGCCAGCAGTTTAACTCCAGGAGGGGCAGGACCAACAGAAGCTTTCTTT.

V is TRBV10-3 and J is TRBJ1-2; a possible D gene is TRBD1 (5 bases). In germline, CDR1 is ENHRY, CDR2 SYGVKD. V lost 2 bases, J lost 4 bases, and 11 bases lay in between. The CDR3 length is 14 residues. In DNA, the CDR3 is TGTGCCATCAGTGAGACGGATGGGGCCTATGGCTACACCTTC. Protein: CAISETDGAYGYTF.

The V gene is TRBV4-1, the J gene TRBJ2-2, with D unclear. Trimming left V 6 bases short and J 2 bases short, with 10 bases between. CDR1 is MGHRA and CDR2 is YSYEKL in the germline V gene. The CDR3 length is 14 residues. CDR3 region: CASRPTTNTGELFF. CDR3 in DNA: TGCGCCAGCAGGCCGACAACCAACACCGGGGAGCTGTTTTTT.

This clonotype was counted ten times or more. The chain joins TRBV15 to TRBJ2-7; TRBD2 might be the D (6 bases). V was pared by 3 bases and J by 2 bases, with 8 bases between. This CDR3 contains 13 residues. Germline values: CDR1 LNHNV, CDR2 YYDKDF (reference sequence). CDR3 protein: CATSREGTYEQYF. The DNA for the CDR3 is TGTGCCACCAGCAGGGAGGGAACCTACGAGCAGTACTTC. Variable domain in full (rest from reference TRBV15 and TRBJ2-7): DAMVIQNPRYQVTQFGKPVTLSCSQTLNHNVMYWYQQKSSQAPKLLFHYYDKDFNNEADTPDNFQSRRPNTSFCFLDIRSPGLGDTAMYLCATSREGTYEQYFGPGTRLTVT.

The V and J genes are TRBV14 and TRBJ1-1; D gene ambiguous. Trimming pared 1 base from V and 1 base from J, leaving 7 bases between. The length of the CDR3 is 14 residues. Germline CDR1 SGHDN, CDR2 FVKESK. The CDR3 is CASSQATGNTEAFF. CDR3 in DNA: TGTGCCAGCAGCCAAGCCACCGGGAACACTGAAGCTTTCTTT.